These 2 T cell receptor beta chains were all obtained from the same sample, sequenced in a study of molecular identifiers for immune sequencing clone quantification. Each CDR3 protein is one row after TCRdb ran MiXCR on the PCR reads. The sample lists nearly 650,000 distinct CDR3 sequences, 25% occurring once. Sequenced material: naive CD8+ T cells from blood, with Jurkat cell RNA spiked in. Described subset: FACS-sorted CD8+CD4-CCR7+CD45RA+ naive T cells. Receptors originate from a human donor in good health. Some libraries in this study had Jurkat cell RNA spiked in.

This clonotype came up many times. CDR3 coding DNA: TGTGCCAGCAGCGCGACAGGGGTTAGCAATCAGCCCCAGCATTTT. This gives the protein CASSATGVSNQPQHF. The V gene is TRBV12-3 or TRBV12-4, the J gene TRBJ1-5, with TRBD1 matching over 8 bases. This CDR3 contains 15 residues. With 6 bases clipped from V and 0 bases from J, the junction kept 4 bases outside the gene matches.

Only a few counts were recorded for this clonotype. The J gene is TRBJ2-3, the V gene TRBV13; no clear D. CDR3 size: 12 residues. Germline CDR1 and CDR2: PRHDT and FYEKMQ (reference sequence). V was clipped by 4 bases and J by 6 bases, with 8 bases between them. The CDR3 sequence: CASSSQGDTQYF. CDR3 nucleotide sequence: TGTGCCAGCAGCTCCCAAGGGGATACGCAGTATTTT.